Listed below are T cell receptor beta chains from one sample, sequenced in a study of OX40 agonist ivuxolimab in advanced cancers. Some clones are missing from TCRdb's copy, which holds only in-frame ones; the method was immunoSEQ multiplex PCR. This table holds some 19,000 clones, around four fifths found once. This material consisted of CD4+ or CD8+ T cells sorted from blood, taken in a trial of the OX40 agonist ivuxolimab. The receptors stem from an adult with an advanced solid tumor such as melanoma, head and neck, liver or kidney cancer. CDR3s include the opening cysteine and the closing phenylalanine or tryptophan. The D gene is left open where the match is weak. Not all rows give a size; the values are once, few, many and, for expanded clones, a class.

D	V	length	J	size	CDR3	DNA
TRBD1	TRBV7-2	18	TRBJ2-7	NA	CASSLPTGTGWQTYEQYF	TGTGCCAGCAGCCTACCTACCGGGACAGGGTGGCAGACCTACGAGCAGTACTTC
NA	TRBV5-4	16	TRBJ2-7	once	CASSPPSFGESYEQYF	TGTGCCAGCAGCCCCCCGAGTTTCGGGGAATCCTACGAGCAGTACTTC
NA	TRBV9	19	TRBJ2-1	NA	CASSVGPPPGEPSYNEQFF	TGTGCCAGCAGCGTAGGGCCCCCCCCCGGTGAGCCTTCCTACAATGAGCAGTTCTTC
TRBD2	TRBV9	15	TRBJ2-3	NA	CASSAGTSGTDTQYF	TGTGCCAGCAGCGCCGGGACTAGCGGGACAGATACGCAGTATTTT
NA	TRBV6-4	12	TRBJ1-5	few	CASLGRCQPQHF	TGTGCCAGCCTTGGGAGGTGTCAGCCCCAGCATTTT
NA	TRBV2	15	TRBJ2-1	NA	CASDTGQGSYNEQFF	TGTGCCAGCGACACAGGGCAGGGCTCTTACAATGAGCAGTTCTTC
NA	TRBV28	16	TRBJ2-7	NA	CASSPLTGTLSDEQYF	TGTGCCAGCAGTCCACTAACCGGGACGCTCAGCGACGAGCAGTACTTC
TRBD1	TRBV4-2	17	TRBJ2-2	few	CASSPTPTGGSTGELFF	TGTGCCAGCAGCCCAACCCCCACAGGGGGGAGCACCGGGGAGCTGTTTTTT
NA	TRBV29-1	12	TRBJ2-1	NA	CSVWDFGNEQFF	TGCAGCGTATGGGATTTTGGGAATGAGCAGTTCTTC
NA	TRBV5-6	13	TRBJ1-2	NA	CASSLVLGYGYTF	TGTGCCAGCAGCTTGGTCTTGGGATATGGCTACACCTTC
TRBD1	TRBV9	15	TRBJ1-1	NA	CASSLLQGRYTEAFF	TGTGCCAGCAGCTTGCTACAGGGGAGATACACTGAAGCTTTCTTT
NA	TRBV4-1	13	TRBJ2-7	NA	CASSQVLLYEQYF	TGCGCCAGCAGCCAAGTGTTACTGTACGAGCAGTACTTC
NA	TRBV7-5	15	TRBJ2-1	few	CARSPSGRMGNEQFF	TGTGCCAGAAGCCCAAGCGGGAGGATGGGCAATGAGCAGTTCTTC
NA	TRBV5-6	14	TRBJ1-1	NA	CASSLDRENTEAFF	TGTGCCAGCAGCTTGGACAGGGAAAACACTGAAGCTTTCTTT
NA	TRBV5-1	13	TRBJ2-7	NA	CASSRDDTYEQYF	TGCGCCAGCAGCCGGGACGATACCTACGAGCAGTACTTC
NA	TRBV19	15	TRBJ1-5	NA	CASSWGGRGNQPQHF	TGTGCCAGTAGTTGGGGAGGGCGAGGGAATCAGCCCCAGCATTTT
TRBD2	TRBV9	15	TRBJ2-7	NA	CASSKGTSGAYEQYF	TGTGCCAGCAGCAAGGGGACTAGCGGAGCCTACGAGCAGTACTTC
TRBD1	TRBV6-5	14	TRBJ1-2	NA	CASSRQGGGNGYTF	TGTGCCAGCAGCAGACAGGGAGGCGGTAACGGCTACACCTTC
NA	TRBV4-3	16	TRBJ2-5	NA	CASSQEWTIWQETQYF	TGCGCCAGCAGCCAAGAGTGGACTATCTGGCAAGAGACCCAGTACTTC
TRBD1	TRBV9	15	TRBJ2-7	NA	CASSVDRGTSYEQYF	TGTGCCAGCAGCGTAGACAGGGGGACATCCTACGAGCAGTACTTC
NA	TRBV6-1	17	TRBJ1-2	NA	CASSEALRGGLGDGYTF	TGTGCCAGCAGTGAAGCGCTTCGTGGAGGGCTGGGGGATGGCTACACCTTC
NA	TRBV19	15	TRBJ2-3	NA	CASSIGGADTDTQYF	TGTGCCAGTAGTATAGGAGGGGCAGACACAGATACGCAGTATTTT
TRBD2	TRBV7-9	17	TRBJ2-3	NA	CASSPGTSGASTDTQYF	TGTGCCAGCAGCCCCGGGACTAGCGGGGCCTCCACAGATACGCAGTATTTT
NA	TRBV7-9	10	TRBJ1-1	NA	CAAGSAEAFF	TGTGCCGCGGGGTCAGCTGAAGCTTTCTTT
TRBD1	TRBV25-1	17	TRBJ2-6	NA	CASSAETGATGANVLTF	TGTGCCAGCAGTGCCGAAACAGGGGCGACTGGGGCCAACGTCCTGACTTTC
NA	TRBV6-4	14	TRBJ2-1	NA	CASSRGSSANEQFF	TGTGCCAGCAGTCGAGGTTCATCGGCCAATGAGCAGTTCTTC
NA	TRBV7-9	14	TRBJ1-5	NA	CASNIGPGNQPQHF	TGTGCCAGCAACATTGGGCCCGGTAATCAGCCCCAGCATTTT
NA	TRBV6-9	15	TRBJ1-5	NA	CASIPMDILNQPQHF	TGTGCCAGTATCCCGATGGACATCTTGAATCAGCCCCAGCATTTT